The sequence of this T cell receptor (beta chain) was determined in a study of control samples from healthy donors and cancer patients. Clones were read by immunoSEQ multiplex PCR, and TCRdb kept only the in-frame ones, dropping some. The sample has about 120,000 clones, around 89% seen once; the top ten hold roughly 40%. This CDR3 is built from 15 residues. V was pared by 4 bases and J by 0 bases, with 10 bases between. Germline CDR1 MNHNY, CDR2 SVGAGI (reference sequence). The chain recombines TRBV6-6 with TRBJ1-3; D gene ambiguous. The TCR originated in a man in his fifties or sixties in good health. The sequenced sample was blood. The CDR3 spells CASSSPGGSGNTIYF. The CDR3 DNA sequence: TGTGCCAGCAGTTCCCCCGGAGGCTCTGGAAACACCATATATTTT.